This T cell receptor (beta chain) was profiled in a study of blood T cell repertoires in COVID-19. Study overall: The United States, Italy and Spain supplied acute and convalescent COVID-19 samples. Sample material is recorded as cDNA or gDNA derived from T cells, B-cell-depleted T cells, or PBMCs.

Original processing methods: Estimation of nucleated cell counts was performed using reference gene primer amplification. Libraries were prepared by immunoSEQ multiplex PCR; TCRdb keeps only in-frame clonotypes and omits some of them. The V and J calls and clone size come from that table; D and trimming were worked out from the DNA. The data hold about 220,000 clones, with roughly 87% observed a single time. Specimen: peripheral blood. This sequence originates from a man aged 35 to 55 with active or convalescent COVID-19.

Written as DNA, the CDR3 is TGTGCCAGCAGCGTAGTGGCAGGGATTGGCAATGAGCAGTTCTTC. Protein sequence: CASSVVAGIGNEQFF. The chain links TRBV9 to TRBJ2-1; D may be TRBD1 (5 bases). Germline-derived CDR1 and CDR2 are SGDLS and YYNGEE. Trimming removed 0 bases at V and 6 bases at J, with 13 bases between. This CDR3 is 15 amino acids long. The entire variable domain, with the rest obtained from reference TRBV9 and TRBJ2-1, is as follows: DSGVTQTPKHLITATGQRVTLRCSPRSGDLSVYWYQQSLDQGLQFLIQYYNGEERAKGNILERFSAQQFPDLHSELNLSSLELGDSALYFCASSVVAGIGNEQFFGPGTRLTVL.